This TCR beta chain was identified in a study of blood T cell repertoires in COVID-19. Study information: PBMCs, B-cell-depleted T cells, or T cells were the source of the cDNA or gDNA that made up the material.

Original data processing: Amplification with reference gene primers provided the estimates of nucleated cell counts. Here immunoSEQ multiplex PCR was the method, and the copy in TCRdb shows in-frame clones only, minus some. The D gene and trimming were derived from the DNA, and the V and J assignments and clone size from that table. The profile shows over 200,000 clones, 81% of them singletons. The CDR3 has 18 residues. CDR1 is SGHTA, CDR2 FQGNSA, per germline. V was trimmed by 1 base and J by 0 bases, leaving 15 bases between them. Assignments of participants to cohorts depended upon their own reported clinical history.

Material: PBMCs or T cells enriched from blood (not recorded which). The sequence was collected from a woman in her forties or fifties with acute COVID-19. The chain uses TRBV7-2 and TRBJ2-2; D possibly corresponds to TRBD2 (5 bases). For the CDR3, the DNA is TGTGCCAGCAGCTTAGGTGGCGGGCGAAGCTCGAACACCGGGGAGCTGTTTTTT. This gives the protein CASSLGGGRSSNTGELFF. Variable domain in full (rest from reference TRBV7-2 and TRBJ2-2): GAGVSQSPSNKVTEKGKDVELRCDPISGHTALYWYRQSLGQGLEFLIYFQGNSAPDKSGLPSDRFSAERTGGSVSTLTIQRTQQEDSAVYLCASSLGGGRSSNTGELFFGEGSRLTVL.